This TCR beta chain was recorded in a study of Ad26.COV2.S vaccination and SARS-CoV-2 variants. Study background: Ad26.COV2.S given intramuscularly, once or twice 56 days apart.

Treatment indicated: 15 to 20 received Ad26.COV2.S at low or high dose, single or two shots; 5 received placebo; per-sample allocation not given. Material that was analyzed had been drawn on day 63 after the first vaccine or placebo injection. Study findings and constraints: Possible underestimation of total T cell responses by the TCR breadth and depth analyses was noted. Vaccinated and placebo-treated recipients had similar non-spike TCR breadth.

This CDR3 comprises 13 residues. With 11 bases removed from V and 3 bases from J, the gap between germline ends came to 16 bases. Germline V CDR1 and CDR2: KGHSH, LQKENI. In regard to this clone: As yet, its antigen is unknown.

Clones were sequenced by immunoSEQ multiplex PCR, and TCRdb holds only the in-frame ones, with some missing. Of about 320,000 clones listed, 90% are singletons. The sequenced sample was peripheral blood, obtained in a trial of Ad26.COV2.S vaccine versus placebo. The chain carries TRBV18 and TRBJ1-1; D possibly corresponds to TRBD1 (6 bases). The TCR originated in a person between 18 and 65 years old who received the Ad26.COV2.S COVID-19 vaccine or a placebo. The CDR3 is CASGGGWDTEAFF. CDR3 sequence (DNA): TGTGCCTCGGGCGGGGGCTGGGACACTGAAGCTTTCTTT.